The rows below give T cell receptor beta chains drawn from one sample of a study of Graves' ophthalmopathy and Graves' hyperthyroidism. TCRdb redid the calling of the multiplex PCR reads with MiXCR, one entry per CDR3 protein. There are about 200,000 distinct CDR3 sequences in the sample; 25% to 30% occur only once, and 9.1% lies in the top ten. Sequenced input: peripheral blood. The receptors originated from a man aged 50-60 years with Graves' ophthalmopathy. Each CDR3 is given with its conserved first and last residue. The D gene is left open where the match is weak. Some rows have no size entry. The others give once, few or many, or a class for an expanded clone.

d_gene: TRBD1; v_gene: TRBV19; len: 16; abundance: many; j_gene: TRBJ1-1; CDR3aa: CASYRDRGRIGTEAFF; CDR3nt: TGTGCCAGTTACCGGGACAGGGGGCGCATAGGTACTGAAGCTTTCTTT
d_gene: TRBD1; v_gene: TRBV6-1; len: 14; abundance: NA; j_gene: TRBJ1-6; CDR3aa: CASSERDRDSPLHF; CDR3nt: TGTGCCAGCAGTGAACGGGACAGGGATTCACCCCTCCACTTT
d_gene: NA; v_gene: TRBV9; len: 14; abundance: many; j_gene: TRBJ1-2; CDR3aa: CASSVGVKPFGYTF; CDR3nt: TGTGCCAGCAGCGTAGGGGTCAAACCCTTTGGCTACACCTTC
d_gene: TRBD1; v_gene: TRBV29-1; len: 14; abundance: many; j_gene: TRBJ1-1; CDR3aa: CSVRIGTGNTEAFF; CDR3nt: TGCAGCGTCAGGATCGGGACAGGGAACACTGAAGCTTTCTTT
d_gene: NA; v_gene: TRBV20-1; len: 11; abundance: many; j_gene: TRBJ1-2; CDR3aa: CSASGQYGYTF; CDR3nt: TGCAGTGCTTCCGGACAGTATGGCTACACCTTC
d_gene: NA; v_gene: TRBV6-2/TRBV6-3; len: 13; abundance: NA; j_gene: TRBJ1-2; CDR3aa: CASSYAKVYGYTF; CDR3nt: TGTGCCAGCAGTTACGCGAAGGTCTATGGCTACACCTTC
d_gene: TRBD2; v_gene: TRBV20-1; len: 14; abundance: many; j_gene: TRBJ2-1; CDR3aa: CSAPSGGSYNEQFF; CDR3nt: TGCAGTGCTCCAAGCGGGGGGTCCTACAATGAGCAGTTCTTC
d_gene: NA; v_gene: TRBV11-2; len: 15; abundance: many; j_gene: TRBJ2-5; CDR3aa: CASSPLVAVQETQYF; CDR3nt: TGTGCCAGCAGTCCGCTTGTGGCGGTTCAAGAGACCCAGTACTTC
d_gene: NA; v_gene: TRBV20-1; len: 16; abundance: NA; j_gene: TRBJ1-5; CDR3aa: CSARGAHGFSNQPQHF; CDR3nt: TGCAGTGCTAGGGGGGCGCACGGATTTAGCAATCAGCCCCAGCATTTT
d_gene: TRBD1; v_gene: TRBV11-2; len: 14; abundance: NA; j_gene: TRBJ1-5; CDR3aa: CASSSGQVNQPQHF; CDR3nt: TGTGCCAGCAGCTCAGGACAGGTAAATCAGCCCCAGCATTTT
d_gene: NA; v_gene: TRBV11-2; len: 17; abundance: many; j_gene: TRBJ2-4; CDR3aa: CASSLKDPDLAKNIQYF; CDR3nt: TGTGCCAGCAGCTTAAAGGACCCCGACCTAGCCAAAAACATTCAGTACTTC
d_gene: TRBD1; v_gene: TRBV29-1; len: 14; abundance: many; j_gene: TRBJ2-2; CDR3aa: CSAETGANTGELFF; CDR3nt: TGCAGCGCCGAGACAGGGGCGAACACCGGGGAGCTGTTTTTT
d_gene: TRBD1; v_gene: TRBV12-5; len: 14; abundance: many; j_gene: TRBJ2-5; CDR3aa: CASGPGQPGETQYF; CDR3nt: TGTGCTAGTGGCCCGGGACAGCCCGGAGAGACCCAGTACTTC
d_gene: NA; v_gene: TRBV4-3; len: 17; abundance: many; j_gene: TRBJ2-7; CDR3aa: CASSQDLVGMSSYEQYF; CDR3nt: TGCGCCAGCAGCCAAGATTTGGTGGGAATGAGCTCCTACGAGCAGTACTTC
d_gene: NA; v_gene: TRBV2; len: 14; abundance: many; j_gene: TRBJ2-7; CDR3aa: CASRLGGLEYEQYF; CDR3nt: TGTGCCAGCCGGTTGGGTGGCCTAGAGTACGAGCAGTACTTC
d_gene: NA; v_gene: TRBV28; len: 16; abundance: few; j_gene: TRBJ2-7; CDR3aa: CASSFWADGSSYEQYF; CDR3nt: TGTGCCAGCAGTTTCTGGGCTGACGGGAGCTCCTACGAGCAGTACTTC
d_gene: NA; v_gene: TRBV5-1; len: 15; abundance: once; j_gene: TRBJ1-2; CDR3aa: CASSLGTGDNYGYTF; CDR3nt: TGCGCCAGCAGCTTAGGCACAGGAGATAACTATGGCTACACCTTC
d_gene: TRBD1; v_gene: TRBV28; len: 16; abundance: NA; j_gene: TRBJ1-3; CDR3aa: CASSFPAGGFGNTIYF; CDR3nt: TGTGCCAGCAGTTTCCCGGCAGGGGGCTTTGGAAACACCATATATTTT
d_gene: TRBD2; v_gene: TRBV27; len: 16; abundance: many; j_gene: TRBJ2-7; CDR3aa: CASSPGLAGVLNEQYF; CDR3nt: TGTGCCAGCAGTCCTGGACTAGCGGGAGTTTTAAACGAGCAGTACTTC
d_gene: TRBD1; v_gene: TRBV6-5; len: 16; abundance: many; j_gene: TRBJ2-7; CDR3aa: CASSYQYGDRVEEQYF; CDR3nt: TGTGCCAGCAGTTACCAGTACGGGGACAGGGTGGAAGAGCAGTACTTC
d_gene: NA; v_gene: TRBV12-3/TRBV12-4; len: 15; abundance: NA; j_gene: TRBJ1-2; CDR3aa: CASSLKSGGPYGYTF; CDR3nt: TGTGCCAGCAGTTTAAAGTCCGGGGGCCCCTATGGCTACACCTTC
d_gene: TRBD1; v_gene: TRBV28; len: 16; abundance: NA; j_gene: TRBJ1-1; CDR3aa: CASSDGQGAWDTEAFF; CDR3nt: TGTGCCAGCAGTGACGGACAGGGGGCGTGGGATACTGAAGCTTTCTTT
d_gene: NA; v_gene: TRBV7-2; len: 15; abundance: NA; j_gene: TRBJ2-5; CDR3aa: CASSFTREYQETQYF; CDR3nt: TGTGCCAGCAGCTTTACACGGGAGTACCAAGAGACCCAGTACTTC
d_gene: TRBD2; v_gene: TRBV7-2; len: 14; abundance: many; j_gene: TRBJ2-7; CDR3aa: CASSLETSGYEQYF; CDR3nt: TGTGCCAGCAGCTTAGAGACTAGCGGCTACGAGCAGTACTTC
d_gene: NA; v_gene: TRBV12-3/TRBV12-4; len: 16; abundance: many; j_gene: TRBJ2-7; CDR3aa: CASSLARGSGPYEQYF; CDR3nt: TGTGCCAGCAGTTTAGCGCGCGGTAGTGGCCCCTACGAGCAGTACTTC
d_gene: NA; v_gene: TRBV6-2/TRBV6-3; len: 14; abundance: many; j_gene: TRBJ2-7; CDR3aa: CASSYWGTGNEQYF; CDR3nt: TGTGCCAGCAGTTATTGGGGCACGGGGAACGAGCAGTACTTC
d_gene: NA; v_gene: TRBV12-3/TRBV12-4; len: 14; abundance: many; j_gene: TRBJ2-2; CDR3aa: CASSPQGSTGELFF; CDR3nt: TGTGCCAGCAGCCCTCAGGGTAGCACCGGGGAGCTGTTTTTT
d_gene: NA; v_gene: TRBV6-1; len: 13; abundance: NA; j_gene: TRBJ1-2; CDR3aa: CASSDRVYYGYTF; CDR3nt: TGTGCCAGCAGTGACAGGGTCTACTATGGCTACACCTTC
d_gene: NA; v_gene: TRBV6-2/TRBV6-3; len: 14; abundance: many; j_gene: TRBJ2-2; CDR3aa: CASSSSSNTGELFF; CDR3nt: TGTGCCAGCAGTTCTAGCTCGAACACCGGGGAGCTGTTTTTT
d_gene: NA; v_gene: TRBV11-2; len: 17; abundance: NA; j_gene: TRBJ2-5; CDR3aa: CASSYLGWAGRGETQYF; CDR3nt: TGTGCCAGCAGCTACCTGGGGTGGGCAGGGCGAGGGGAGACCCAGTACTTC
d_gene: NA; v_gene: TRBV28; len: 13; abundance: NA; j_gene: TRBJ1-2; CDR3aa: CASSLSLSYGYTF; CDR3nt: TGTGCCAGCAGTTTATCCCTCAGCTATGGCTACACCTTC
d_gene: NA; v_gene: TRBV7-2; len: 12; abundance: once; j_gene: TRBJ1-2; CDR3aa: CASSRALYGYTF; CDR3nt: TGTGCCAGCAGTCGCGCTCTATATGGCTACACCTTC
d_gene: NA; v_gene: TRBV7-3; len: 16; abundance: NA; j_gene: TRBJ1-6; CDR3aa: CASSLGARQSNSPLHF; CDR3nt: TGTGCCAGCAGCCTAGGGGCCAGGCAGTCTAATTCACCCCTCCACTTT
d_gene: TRBD2; v_gene: TRBV29-1; len: 13; abundance: many; j_gene: TRBJ2-7; CDR3aa: CSVEPSGRGQQYF; CDR3nt: TGCAGCGTTGAACCCAGCGGGAGGGGCCAGCAGTACTTC
d_gene: TRBD2; v_gene: TRBV12-3/TRBV12-4; len: 19; abundance: once; j_gene: TRBJ2-5; CDR3aa: CASAFSGKRLAKFQETQYF; CDR3nt: TGTGCCAGCGCGTTCAGTGGGAAGAGACTAGCAAAGTTCCAAGAGACCCAGTACTTC
d_gene: NA; v_gene: TRBV5-1; len: 13; abundance: NA; j_gene: TRBJ1-1; CDR3aa: CASSLDLDTEAFF; CDR3nt: TGCGCCAGCAGCTTAGACTTGGACACTGAAGCTTTCTTT
d_gene: NA; v_gene: TRBV11-2; len: 15; abundance: many; j_gene: TRBJ2-7; CDR3aa: CASSYSGLGTYEQYF; CDR3nt: TGTGCCAGCAGCTATTCCGGGCTCGGGACCTACGAGCAGTACTTC
d_gene: TRBD2; v_gene: TRBV27; len: 13; abundance: many; j_gene: TRBJ2-7; CDR3aa: CASTRAGDYEQYF; CDR3nt: TGTGCCAGCACCCGAGCGGGAGACTACGAGCAGTACTTC
d_gene: NA; v_gene: TRBV12-3/TRBV12-4; len: 14; abundance: NA; j_gene: TRBJ2-5; CDR3aa: CASSFLGLQETQYF; CDR3nt: TGTGCCAGCAGTTTCCTGGGACTTCAAGAGACCCAGTACTTC
d_gene: NA; v_gene: TRBV25-1; len: 18; abundance: many; j_gene: TRBJ1-2; CDR3aa: CASSAAGHLRLIWYGYTF; CDR3nt: TGTGCCAGCAGTGCCGCCGGGCACCTCCGATTGATATGGTATGGCTACACCTTC
d_gene: NA; v_gene: TRBV6-7; len: 17; abundance: NA; j_gene: TRBJ1-2; CDR3aa: CASSYSETRGAYYGYTF; CDR3nt: TGTGCCAGCAGTTACTCGGAAACGCGGGGGGCGTACTATGGCTACACCTTC
d_gene: NA; v_gene: TRBV18; len: 14; abundance: many; j_gene: TRBJ1-5; CDR3aa: CASSLDRDDQPQHF; CDR3nt: TGTGCCAGCTCACTTGACAGAGATGATCAGCCCCAGCATTTT
d_gene: NA; v_gene: TRBV11-2; len: 15; abundance: many; j_gene: TRBJ2-2; CDR3aa: CASSLEVPDTGELFF; CDR3nt: TGTGCCAGCAGCTTAGAGGTTCCGGACACCGGGGAGCTGTTTTTT
d_gene: NA; v_gene: TRBV6-5; len: 13; abundance: many; j_gene: TRBJ2-5; CDR3aa: CASSRQFQETQYF; CDR3nt: TGTGCCAGCAGTCGACAGTTCCAAGAGACCCAGTACTTC
d_gene: NA; v_gene: TRBV7-2; len: 13; abundance: few; j_gene: TRBJ2-2; CDR3aa: CASSLGPRTELFF; CDR3nt: TGTGCCAGCAGCCTGGGACCCCGTACCGAGCTGTTTTTT
d_gene: NA; v_gene: TRBV20-1; len: 12; abundance: many; j_gene: TRBJ2-2; CDR3aa: CSAIQNTGELFF; CDR3nt: TGCAGTGCTATACAGAACACCGGGGAGCTGTTTTTT
d_gene: NA; v_gene: TRBV7-2; len: 15; abundance: many; j_gene: TRBJ1-1; CDR3aa: CASSLGFYREVEAFF; CDR3nt: TGTGCCAGCAGCTTAGGTTTTTACAGGGAAGTTGAAGCTTTCTTT
d_gene: TRBD2; v_gene: TRBV29-1; len: 15; abundance: many; j_gene: TRBJ2-3; CDR3aa: CSVSYSAGIGDTQYF; CDR3nt: TGCAGCGTTTCCTACTCAGCGGGGATCGGAGATACGCAGTATTTT
d_gene: NA; v_gene: TRBV7-9; len: 15; abundance: many; j_gene: TRBJ1-1; CDR3aa: CASSLSTSKSTEAFF; CDR3nt: TGTGCCAGCAGCTTAAGTACCAGTAAGTCCACTGAAGCTTTCTTT
d_gene: NA; v_gene: TRBV6-5; len: 13; abundance: many; j_gene: TRBJ1-1; CDR3aa: CASSYSGYAEAFF; CDR3nt: TGTGCCAGCAGTTACTCGGGTTACGCTGAAGCTTTCTTT
d_gene: NA; v_gene: TRBV7-3; len: 15; abundance: NA; j_gene: TRBJ2-2; CDR3aa: CASSLSRGDTGELFF; CDR3nt: TGTGCCAGCAGCTTGTCCAGGGGGGACACCGGGGAGCTGTTTTTT
d_gene: NA; v_gene: TRBV12-3/TRBV12-4; len: 14; abundance: many; j_gene: TRBJ1-1; CDR3aa: CASSLGGAETEAFF; CDR3nt: TGTGCCAGCAGTTTGGGGGGCGCAGAAACTGAAGCTTTCTTT
d_gene: TRBD2; v_gene: TRBV7-2; len: 17; abundance: NA; j_gene: TRBJ2-5; CDR3aa: CASSLAKLAGVRETQYF; CDR3nt: TGTGCCAGCAGCTTAGCGAAGCTAGCGGGAGTTAGGGAGACCCAGTACTTC
d_gene: NA; v_gene: TRBV6-5; len: 13; abundance: many; j_gene: TRBJ1-1; CDR3aa: CATRGHLNTEAFF; CDR3nt: TGTGCCACTAGGGGACACCTGAACACTGAAGCTTTCTTT
d_gene: NA; v_gene: TRBV10-3; len: 13; abundance: many; j_gene: TRBJ2-7; CDR3aa: CAISVEETYEQYF; CDR3nt: TGTGCCATCAGTGTAGAGGAAACCTACGAGCAGTACTTC
d_gene: TRBD2; v_gene: TRBV7-2; len: 15; abundance: few; j_gene: TRBJ2-5; CDR3aa: CASSLSGRDVETQYF; CDR3nt: TGTGCCAGCAGCTTAAGTGGGAGGGATGTGGAGACCCAGTACTTC
d_gene: NA; v_gene: TRBV10-3; len: 13; abundance: many; j_gene: TRBJ2-5; CDR3aa: CAISDGVLETQYF; CDR3nt: TGTGCCATCAGTGATGGGGTTCTGGAGACCCAGTACTTC
d_gene: TRBD1; v_gene: TRBV13; len: 17; abundance: many; j_gene: TRBJ1-2; CDR3aa: CASSLGGTGLLAHGYTF; CDR3nt: TGTGCCAGCAGCTTAGGAGGGACAGGCCTTTTAGCCCATGGCTACACCTTC
d_gene: TRBD1; v_gene: TRBV28; len: 16; abundance: many; j_gene: TRBJ2-7; CDR3aa: CASRSGRDRGLLEQYF; CDR3nt: TGTGCCAGCAGGTCAGGTAGGGACAGGGGCCTCCTCGAGCAGTACTTC